One sample yielded the 13 T cell receptor beta chains listed below, sequenced in a study of CD8+CD57+ T cells in acquired aplastic anemia. Genomic DNA acted as the template from which TCR beta VDJ combination and CDR3 sequence profiling were carried out. In TCRdb, the reads were re-called with MiXCR into one record per CDR3 protein. The table shows roughly 420,000 distinct CDR3 sequences, with roughly 68% occurring only once. Input material: sorted CD4+, CD8+, or CD8+CD57+ T cells (not recorded which) from PBMCs. Receptor source: a human donor in good health, serving as a control.

Many counts were recorded for this clonotype. The chain employs TRBV12-3 or TRBV12-4 and TRBJ2-3; D remains ambiguous. The CDR3 is 14 amino acids. Trimming pared 0 bases from V and 2 bases from J, leaving 6 bases between. In DNA, the CDR3 is TGTGCCAGCAGTTTAGCAGGGTACACAGATACGCAGTATTTT. It translates to CASSLAGYTDTQYF.

The CDR3 nucleotides are TGTGCCAGCAGCTTTATCAGGGGTTCTCGCTACACCTTC. It translates to CASSFIRGSRYTF. The chain has TRBV7-2 and TRBJ1-2; D possibly corresponds to TRBD1 (6 bases). This CDR3 is 13 amino acids long. Germline loops: CDR1 SGHTA, CDR2 FQGNSA. Trimming shortened V by 3 bases and J by 9 bases, and 14 bases separated the two germline ends.

This clonotype has a count of ten or more. V usage is TRBV6-5 and J usage is TRBJ1-1; 10 bases line up with TRBD1. V trimming: 2 bases; J trimming: 0 bases; junction bases outside the gene matches: 3. Per the germline V gene, CDR1 is MNHEY and CDR2 is SVGAGI. The CDR3 loop spans 16 amino acids. This chain's CDR3 is CASSYRTGGLNTEAFF. The CDR3 DNA sequence: TGTGCCAGCAGTTACAGGACAGGGGGGCTGAACACTGAAGCTTTCTTT.

J is TRBJ1-2 and V is TRBV19; D is possibly TRBD1 (5 bases). Germline CDR1 LNHDA, CDR2 SQIVND (reference sequence). Trimming removed 5 bases from V and 0 bases from J, with 10 bases in between. The CDR3 sequence is 14 residues long. The CDR3 loop is CASSLATANYGYTF. The DNA of the CDR3 is TGTGCCAGTAGTTTGGCGACAGCTAACTATGGCTACACCTTC. Using reference TRBV19 and TRBJ1-2 for the parts outside the CDR3, the full variable domain is DGGITQSPKYLFRKEGQNVTLSCEQNLNHDAMYWYRQDPGQGLRLIYYSQIVNDFQKGDIAEGYSVSREKKESFPLTVTSAQKNPTAFYLCASSLATANYGYTFGSGTRLTVV.

V gene TRBV5-5 combines with J gene TRBJ2-5; TRBD2 aligns across 7 bases. The V gene's germline CDR1 is SGHKS and CDR2 YYEKEE (reference sequence). Losses at the gene ends were 6 bases for V and 2 bases for J; bases not matched to a gene: 7. This CDR3 region has 14 residues. CDR3 DNA: TGTGCCAGCACCGTAAGCGGGGCGCAAGAGACCCAGTACTTC. Amino acid sequence: CASTVSGAQETQYF. Full variable domain (remainder filled in from reference TRBV5-5 and TRBJ2-5): DAGVTQSPTHLIKTRGQQVTLRCSPISGHKSVSWYQQVLGQGPQFIFQYYEKEERGRGNFPDRFSARQFPNYSSELNVNALLLGDSALYLCASTVSGAQETQYFGPGTRLLVL.

The chain joins TRBV15 to TRBJ2-7; D might be TRBD1 (6 bases). The ends were cut back, 3 bases at V and 6 bases at J, with 18 bases in the middle. CDR3 length: 15 amino acids. Germline CDR1 and CDR2: LNHNV and YYDKDF (reference sequence). Written as DNA, the CDR3 is TGTGCCACCAGCAGGGGCAGGGGCAATAGCTCCGAGCAGTACTTC. Protein sequence: CATSRGRGNSSEQYF.

The chain couples TRBV2 to TRBJ2-7; unclear D gene. The CDR3 covers 13 residues. The V end was cut by 5 bases, the J end by 2 bases, with 10 bases between. CDR1 and CDR2 from the germline V gene are SNHLY and FYNNEI. For the CDR3, the DNA is TGTGCCAGCAGTCCGAACTTACCCTACGAGCAGTACTTC. Encoded protein: CASSPNLPYEQYF.

This clonotype has only a few counts. The chain joins TRBV15 to TRBJ2-7; D gene uncertain. With 0 bases removed from V and 3 bases from J, the gap between germline ends came to 6 bases. CDR3 length: 13 residues. Per the germline V gene, CDR1 is LNHNV and CDR2 is YYDKDF (reference sequence). The CDR3 sequence is CATSRDGGYEQYF. The DNA of the CDR3 is TGTGCCACCAGCAGAGATGGTGGCTACGAGCAGTACTTC.

This clonotype has just one count. The chain couples TRBV7-6 to TRBJ2-7; D is possibly TRBD1 or TRBD2 (5 bases each). Germline V CDR1 and CDR2: SGHVS, FNYEAQ. Trimming cost V 5 bases and J 13 bases, with 27 bases left between them. The CDR3 length is 15 residues. The CDR3 bases are TGTGCCAGCAGCCCCGGGACGGTGAAAACTGAAGCTCTCTACTTC. Amino acids: CASSPGTVKTEALYF.

This clonotype is medium-sized within its sample. J is TRBJ1-1 and V is TRBV7-8, with D hard to call. V lost 1 base, J lost 8 bases, and 5 bases lay in between. The CDR3 loop spans 11 amino acids. Per germline, CDR1 SGHVS and CDR2 FQNEAQ. CDR3 loop: CASSLGGEAFF. In nucleotides, the CDR3 is TGTGCCAGCAGCTTAGGAGGGGAAGCTTTCTTT.

The chain joins TRBV7-6 to TRBJ2-7; no clear D. Germline V gives CDR1 SGHVS, CDR2 FNYEAQ. The V gene lost 0 bases and the J gene lost 3 bases, with 9 bases spanning the gap. The length of the CDR3 is 14 residues. CDR3 bases: TGTGCCAGCAGCTTAGCACGCAGTAACTACGAGCAGTACTTC. The encoded protein is CASSLARSNYEQYF. The full variable domain, completed using reference TRBV7-6 and TRBJ2-7, is GAGVSQSPRYKVTKRGQDVALRCDPISGHVSLYWYRQALGQGPEFLTYFNYEAQQDKSGLPNDRFSAERPEGSISTLTIQRTEQRDSAMYRCASSLARSNYEQYFGPGTRLTVT.

The chain uses TRBV2 and TRBJ1-1; 8 positions agree with TRBD1. This CDR3 spans 13 amino acids. Unmatched junction bases numbered 5, after V lost 10 bases and J lost 1 base. The germline V gene has CDR1 SNHLY and CDR2 FYNNEI. The CDR3 DNA reads as TGTGCCACCCGGACAGGGTCGAACACTGAAGCTTTCTTT. Encoded protein: CATRTGSNTEAFF.

This clonotype showed up many times. DNA for the CDR3: TGCGCCAGCAGCCCCGGGACAGCTAATGAAAAACTGTTTTTT. It yields the protein CASSPGTANEKLFF. The chain employs TRBV4-3 and TRBJ1-4; 7 bases line up with TRBD1. V shed 4 bases, J shed 3 bases, and the junction held 2 bases outside the gene matches. Looked up from germline, CDR1 is LGHNA and CDR2 is YSLEER. The CDR3 is 14 residues long.